This T cell receptor (beta chain) is drawn from a study of T cells expressing NK-cell markers. The wider study: Sorted CD3+CD56+NKG2C+, CD3+CD56+NKG2C- and CD3+CD56-NKG2C+ T cells supplied TCR beta repertoires. With respect to HCMV, most of the eight sequenced donors were seropositive, and one was seronegative. Study results and caveats: The study found these clonotypes also leading the CD3+CD56-NKG2C+ fraction in a few donors. Top CD8+ clonotypes included the dominant CD3+CD56+NKG2C+ clonotypes in roughly six donors.

In the case of this clonotype: Its antigen is not identified.

CDR1 is SGHRS and CDR2 is YFSETQ in the germline V gene. There are 14 residues in the CDR3. TCRdb re-called the 5' RACE reads and gives one entry per CDR3 protein, without DNA. The listing records more than 250,000 distinct CDR3 sequences. The V and J genes are TRBV5-1 and TRBJ2-4; TCRdb lists TRBD2, though no DNA is available to test this call. This receptor was identified in a man aged 18-30 years in good health. The sample consisted of blood T cells: a sorted CD56 or NKG2C T cell subset, CD4+ or CD8+ T cells, or bulk PBMC T cells (not recorded which). CDR3: CASSPRTNKNIQYF.